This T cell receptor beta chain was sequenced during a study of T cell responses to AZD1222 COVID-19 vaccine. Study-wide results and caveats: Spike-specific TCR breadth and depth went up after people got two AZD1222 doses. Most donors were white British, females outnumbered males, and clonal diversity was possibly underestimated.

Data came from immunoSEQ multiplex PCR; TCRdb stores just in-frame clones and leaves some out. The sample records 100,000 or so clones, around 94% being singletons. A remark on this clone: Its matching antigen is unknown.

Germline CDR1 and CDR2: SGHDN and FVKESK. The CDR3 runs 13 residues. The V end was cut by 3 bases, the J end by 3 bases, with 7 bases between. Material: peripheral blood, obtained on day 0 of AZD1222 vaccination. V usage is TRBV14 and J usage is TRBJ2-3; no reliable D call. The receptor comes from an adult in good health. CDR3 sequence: CASSQVRTDTQYF. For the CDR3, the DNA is TGTGCCAGCAGCCAGGTTAGAACAGATACGCAGTATTTT.